One and the same sample provided the 23 T cell receptor beta chains below, sequenced in a study of T cell responses to AZD1222 COVID-19 vaccine. Measured with immunoSEQ multiplex PCR; TCRdb has only the in-frame clones, and not every one. This sample has 200,000 to 250,000 clones, with around 94% found just once. The sample here was peripheral blood, taken 28 days after the second dose of the MenACWY control vaccine. Source of these receptors: an adult who received the MenACWY meningococcal vaccine as a control.

V gene TRBV29-1 combines with J gene TRBJ1-1, with unresolved D. The length of the CDR3 is 12 residues. The V gene's germline CDR1 is SQVTM and CDR2 ANQGSEA. V lost 4 bases, J lost 7 bases, and 13 bases lay in between. The CDR3 reads CSVGARYREAFF. DNA of the CDR3: TGCAGCGTTGGAGCTCGATACCGTGAAGCTTTCTTT.

V is TRBV12-3 or TRBV12-4 and J is TRBJ2-7; D gene ambiguous. CDR3 length: 12 amino acids. V was shortened by 2 bases and J by 3 bases, with 5 bases between the two germline ends. For the CDR3, the DNA is TGTGCCAGCAGTTTACGGAACTACGAGCAGTACTTC. It yields the protein CASSLRNYEQYF.

J is TRBJ2-1 and V is TRBV5-1; D might be TRBD1 (5 bases). V lost 2 bases, J lost 7 bases, and 13 bases lay in between. CDR3 size: 14 residues. Germline CDR1 is SGHRS and CDR2 is YFSETQ. This CDR3 is CASSFEGVANEQFF. DNA of the CDR3: TGCGCCAGCAGCTTCGAAGGGGTCGCAAATGAGCAGTTCTTC.

The chain uses TRBV5-1 and TRBJ2-3; tentatively, D is TRBD2 (6 bases). This CDR3 contains 15 residues. Germline loops: CDR1 SGHRS, CDR2 YFSETQ. The V gene lost 7 bases and the J gene lost 6 bases, with 21 bases spanning the gap. The CDR3 DNA follows: TGCGCCAGCCAGCTCGGGTCGGGAGTTTGGGATACGCAGTATTTT. Translated, it gives CASQLGSGVWDTQYF. Looking up the rest from reference TRBV5-1 and TRBJ2-3 gives the full variable domain: KAGVTQTPRYLIKTRGQQVTLSCSPISGHRSVSWYQQTPGQGLQFLFEYFSETQRNKGNFPGRFSGRQFSNSRSEMNVSTLELGDSALYLCASQLGSGVWDTQYFGPGTRLTVL.

V gene TRBV9 combines with J gene TRBJ2-7, with D perhaps matching TRBD1 or TRBD2 (5 bases each). CDR1 SGDLS and CDR2 YYNGEE come from the germline V gene. CDR3 length: 15 residues. The V gene lost 0 bases and the J gene lost 2 bases, with 12 bases spanning the gap. CDR3 bases: TGTGCCAGCAGCGTAGCTTGGGACGGAGCCTACGAGCAGTACTTC. Translated, it gives CASSVAWDGAYEQYF.

Comment on this clone: Other nucleotide sequences in the sample specify the same CDR3. The gene calls are TRBV30 and TRBJ1-4; D ambiguous. Germline V CDR1 and CDR2: GTSNPN, SVGIG (reference sequence). The CDR3 sequence is 11 residues long. V was pared by 2 bases and J by 8 bases, with 6 bases between. Here the CDR3 reads CAWSLQEKLFF. As DNA, the CDR3 is TGTGCCTGGAGTTTGCAGGAAAAACTGTTTTTT. Together with reference TRBV30 and TRBJ1-4, the CDR3 gives the full variable domain: SQTIHQWPATLVQPVGSPLSLECTVEGTSNPNLYWYRQAAGRGLQLLFYSVGIGQISSEVPQNLSASRPQDRQFILSSKKLLLSDSGFYLCAWSLQEKLFFGSGTQLSVL.

The chain carries TRBV30 and TRBJ1-1; D not certain. Deletions cut 5 bases from V and 0 bases from J, with 7 bases between. This CDR3 has 12 amino acids. Germline lookup yields CDR1 GTSNPN and CDR2 SVGIG (reference sequence). The chain's CDR3 is CAWGRMNTEAFF. CDR3 bases: TGTGCCTGGGGACGGATGAACACTGAAGCTTTCTTT.

The chain carries TRBV3-1 (or the pseudogene TRBV3-2) and TRBJ2-7; possibly TRBD1 or TRBD2 for D (6 bases each). This CDR3 has 12 amino acids. Germline CDR1 LGHDT, CDR2 YNNKEL (reference sequence). Trimming took off 4 bases at V and 6 bases at J, with 10 bases between the two ends. The CDR3 nucleotides are TGTGCCAGCAGCCTGGGGGGCATCGAGCAGTACTTC. This gives the protein CASSLGGIEQYF.

The chain is built from TRBV6-5 and TRBJ1-5, with D possibly TRBD1 on 5 matching bases. The CDR3 loop spans 13 amino acids. The V and J ends lost 5 bases and 5 bases respectively, with 10 bases between them. Germline CDR1 MNHEY, CDR2 SVGAGI. The CDR3 DNA is TGTGCCAGCAGTCCAGGGTCTCATCAGCCCCAGCATTTT. It yields the protein CASSPGSHQPQHF.

The V and J genes are TRBV5-1 and TRBJ1-6, with D unresolved. The CDR3 runs to 16 residues. The germline gives CDR1 SGHRS, CDR2 YFSETQ. The ends were cut back, 0 bases at V and 5 bases at J, with 12 bases in the middle. The CDR3 sequence is CASSLEEPGNNSPLHF. Here the CDR3 DNA reads TGCGCCAGCAGCTTGGAAGAACCCGGTAATAATTCACCCCTCCACTTT.

This chain links TRBV30 with TRBJ2-7, with 9 bases identical to TRBD1. Trimming cost V 2 bases and J 7 bases; bases outside gene matches: 6. The CDR3 consists of 13 residues. CDR1 GTSNPN and CDR2 SVGIG come from the germline V gene (reference sequence). DNA for the CDR3: TGTGCCTGGAGTCCACAGGGGGCCCAGGAGCAGTACTTC. Amino acid sequence: CAWSPQGAQEQYF.

J is TRBJ1-5 and V is TRBV19, with D hard to call. The V gene's germline CDR1 is LNHDA and CDR2 SQIVND (reference sequence). Trimming removed 8 bases at V and 0 bases at J, with 8 bases between. This CDR3 is 13 amino acids long. The CDR3 nucleotides are TGTGCCAGTCTGACATATAGCAATCAGCCCCAGCATTTT. Its protein product is CASLTYSNQPQHF.

The J gene is TRBJ2-6, the V gene TRBV29-1, with a weak D call TRBD1 (6 bases). V was cut by 6 bases and J by 4 bases, with 13 bases left in between. Per germline, CDR1 SQVTM and CDR2 ANQGSEA. CDR3 size: 14 residues. The CDR3 spells CSVATGSGANVLTF. The CDR3 coding sequence is TGCAGCGTGGCCACAGGGTCAGGGGCCAACGTCCTGACTTTC.

This chain uses TRBV7-9 with TRBJ2-7; D may match TRBD1 or TRBD2 (5 bases each). CDR1 SEHNR and CDR2 FQNEAQ come from the germline V gene (reference sequence). The CDR3 spans 16 residues. Trimming shortened V by 0 bases and J by 2 bases, and 14 bases separated the two germline ends. In DNA form, the CDR3 reads TGTGCCAGCAGCTTAGCGGCCGGGACGGCGACCTACGAGCAGTACTTC. This translates into CASSLAAGTATYEQYF. Full variable domain (remainder filled in from reference TRBV7-9 and TRBJ2-7): DTGVSQNPRHKITKRGQNVTFRCDPISEHNRLYWYRQTLGQGPEFLTYFQNEAQLEKSRLLSDRFSAERPKGSFSTLEIQRTEQGDSAMYLCASSLAAGTATYEQYFGPGTRLTVT.

The genes are TRBV6-5 and TRBJ2-4; D uncertain. The CDR3 contains 15 residues. V dropped 0 bases and J dropped 1 base, with 7 bases sitting between them. Germline CDR1 MNHEY, CDR2 SVGAGI. CDR3 DNA: TGTGCCAGCAGTTACTCACCCGGGGCCAAAAACATTCAGTACTTC. It yields the protein CASSYSPGAKNIQYF.

The gene calls are TRBV11-2 and TRBJ1-2, with D unclear. The CDR3 totals 14 residues. Germline CDR1 and CDR2: SGHAT and FQNNGV. Trimming pared 1 base from V and 4 bases from J, leaving 10 bases between. The CDR3, as DNA: TGTGCCAGCAGCTTAGGGACTGGTTTCTATGGCTACACCTTC. Its protein is CASSLGTGFYGYTF.

The chain uses TRBV6-5 and TRBJ2-7; tentative D call: TRBD1 (5 bases). The CDR3 has 13 amino acids. The germline V and J ends were trimmed by 5 bases and 3 bases, with 11 bases remaining between them. Germline V gene data show CDR1 as MNHEY and CDR2 as SVGAGI. CDR3: CASSRTLYYEQYF. Here the CDR3 DNA reads TGTGCCAGCAGTCGGACACTATACTACGAGCAGTACTTC.

The chain is built from TRBV7-9 and TRBJ1-2; TRBD1 aligns across 8 bases. CDR3 length: 13 residues. From germline, CDR1 is SEHNR and CDR2 FQNEAQ (reference sequence). V shed 5 bases and J 8 bases; nucleotides not matched to a gene: 7. The CDR3, as DNA: TGTGCCAGCAGCCCGACAGGGGAGAGGGGCTACACCTTC. Translating it yields CASSPTGERGYTF.

The rearrangement uses TRBV30 and TRBJ1-3; D may be TRBD1 (6 bases). CDR1 and CDR2 (germline): GTSNPN, SVGIG (reference sequence). The CDR3 has 13 residues. The V and J ends lost 8 bases and 0 bases respectively, with 11 bases between them. CDR3 amino acids: CATQGLSGNTIYF. CDR3 nucleotide sequence: TGTGCCACACAGGGTCTCTCTGGAAACACCATATATTTT.

This chain uses TRBV7-2 with TRBJ2-3; the D gene could be TRBD1 or TRBD2 (5 bases each). The CDR3 consists of 14 residues. CDR1 and CDR2 from the germline V gene are SGHTA and FQGNSA. Trimming cost V 4 bases and J 0 bases, with 8 bases left between them. The CDR3 region has the DNA TGTGCCAGCAGCTGGGACGGTAGCACAGATACGCAGTATTTT. Translation gives CASSWDGSTDTQYF.

The CDR3 sequence is CASSVPYGTDNYGYTF. In DNA, the CDR3 is TGTGCCAGCAGCGTACCCTATGGGACGGATAACTATGGCTACACCTTC. The chain uses TRBV9 and TRBJ1-2; a possible D gene is TRBD1 (5 bases). Per the germline V gene, CDR1 is SGDLS and CDR2 is YYNGEE. The V and J ends lost 1 base and 1 base respectively, with 14 bases between them. The CDR3 loop spans 16 amino acids.

The chain recombines TRBV5-5 with TRBJ2-5; D gene unclear. The length of the CDR3 is 15 residues. Trimming took off 0 bases at V and 5 bases at J, with 14 bases between the two ends. Germline V lookup: CDR1 SGHKS, CDR2 YYEKEE (reference sequence). CDR3 amino acids: CASSLGDRVVETQYF. As DNA, the CDR3 is TGTGCCAGCAGCTTGGGGGATCGCGTGGTTGAGACCCAGTACTTC. The whole variable domain, remainder taken from reference TRBV5-5 and TRBJ2-5, is DAGVTQSPTHLIKTRGQQVTLRCSPISGHKSVSWYQQVLGQGPQFIFQYYEKEERGRGNFPDRFSARQFPNYSSELNVNALLLGDSALYLCASSLGDRVVETQYFGPGTRLLVL.

CDR3 coding DNA: TGCAGCGTTGGGGGTCGAGCCAGGAATGAGCAGTTCTTC. This encodes CSVGGRARNEQFF. This chain links TRBV29-1 with TRBJ2-1; D call uncertain. Germline lookup yields CDR1 SQVTM and CDR2 ANQGSEA. The CDR3 spans 13 residues. Trimming removed 4 bases at V and 7 bases at J, with 14 bases between.